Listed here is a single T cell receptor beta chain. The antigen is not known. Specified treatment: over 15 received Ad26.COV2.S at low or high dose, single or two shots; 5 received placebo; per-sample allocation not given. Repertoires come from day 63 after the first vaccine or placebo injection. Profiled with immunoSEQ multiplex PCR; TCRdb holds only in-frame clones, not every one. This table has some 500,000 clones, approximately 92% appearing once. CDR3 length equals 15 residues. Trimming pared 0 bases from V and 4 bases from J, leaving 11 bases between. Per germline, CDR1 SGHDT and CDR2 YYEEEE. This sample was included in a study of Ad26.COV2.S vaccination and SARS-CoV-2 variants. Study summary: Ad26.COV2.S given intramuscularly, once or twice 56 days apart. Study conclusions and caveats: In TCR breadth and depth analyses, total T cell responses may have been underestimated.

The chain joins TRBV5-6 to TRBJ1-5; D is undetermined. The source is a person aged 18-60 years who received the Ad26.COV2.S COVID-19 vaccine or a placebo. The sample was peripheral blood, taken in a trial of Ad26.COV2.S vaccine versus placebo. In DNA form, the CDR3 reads TGTGCCAGCAGCTTGGGGCGAATGGGAAATCAGCCCCAGCATTTT. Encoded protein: CASSLGRMGNQPQHF.